The T cell receptor beta chain under discussion was sequenced for a study of blood T cell repertoires in COVID-19. Across the study: COVID-19 samples from acute and convalescent phases originated in the United States, Italy and Spain. PBMCs, B-cell-depleted T cells, or T cells provided the cDNA or gDNA that made up the material.

V dropped 0 bases and J dropped 4 bases, with 7 bases sitting between them. There are 14 residues in the CDR3. The germline V gene has CDR1 SGHRS and CDR2 YFSETQ. As handled by the study authors: Counts of nucleated cells, estimated from reference gene primer amplification, were obtained. Method: immunoSEQ multiplex PCR; TCRdb's copy keeps in-frame clones and lacks some. Clone size and the V and J calls come from that table; the DNA yielded D and trimming. The sample records more than 100,000 clones, roughly nine tenths being singletons. Input material: peripheral blood. This sequence originates from an older woman with acute or convalescent COVID-19. The rearrangement uses TRBV5-1 and TRBJ2-2; D not certain. The CDR3 DNA sequence: TGCGCCAGCAGCTTGGCTTCGGGCACCGGGGAGCTGTTTTTT. This codes for CASSLASGTGELFF.